This TCR beta chain stems from a study of beta chain features in type 1 diabetes. Study background: Across every sample, 100 million to 130 million sorted cells were examined in total.

Expressed TCRB transcripts were sequenced, since all the RNA that had been isolated was reverse transcribed. It was found that naive, central memory and regulatory T cell samples averaged roughly 3.6 million reads. The protocol was immunoSEQ multiplex PCR, while the TCRdb copy is restricted to in-frame clones and leaves out a portion. Among 95,000 to 110,000 clones, 28% were seen once, and the ten largest hold around 0.5%. V dropped 5 bases and J dropped 5; count of bases not matched to a gene: 8. CDR1 and CDR2 (germline): LNHDA, SQIVND (reference sequence). CDR3 length: 14 amino acids. Study results and limitations: Insertion counts at VDJ junctions were lower in type 1 diabetes patients, who also showed more deletions there. The naive, central memory and Treg TCRB repertoires showed an apparent similarity that was greater among patients than among healthy donors. When Type 1 diabetes patients were examined, their TCRB CDR3s proved moderately but significantly shorter in all four CD4+ subsets.

Note on this clone: The antigen remains undetermined.

The rearrangement uses TRBV19 and TRBJ1-1, with TRBD1 matching 7 bases. The sample comprised central memory CD4+ T cells from blood. This receptor was taken from a woman between 18 and 29 years old with type 1 diabetes. The CDR3 coding sequence is TGTGCCAGTAGTCTTTGGGACAGAGGGACTGAAGCTTTCTTT. It specifies CASSLWDRGTEAFF.